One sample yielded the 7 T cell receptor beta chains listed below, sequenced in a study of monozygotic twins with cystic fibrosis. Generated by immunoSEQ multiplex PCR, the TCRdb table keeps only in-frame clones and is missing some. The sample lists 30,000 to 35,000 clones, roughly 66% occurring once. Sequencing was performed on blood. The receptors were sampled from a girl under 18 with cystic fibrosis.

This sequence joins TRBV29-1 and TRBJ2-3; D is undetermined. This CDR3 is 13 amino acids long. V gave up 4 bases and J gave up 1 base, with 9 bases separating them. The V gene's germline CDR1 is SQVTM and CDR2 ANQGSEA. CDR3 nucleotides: TGCAGCGTTGGGGGTAGTGGCACAGATACGCAGTATTTT. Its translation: CSVGGSGTDTQYF.

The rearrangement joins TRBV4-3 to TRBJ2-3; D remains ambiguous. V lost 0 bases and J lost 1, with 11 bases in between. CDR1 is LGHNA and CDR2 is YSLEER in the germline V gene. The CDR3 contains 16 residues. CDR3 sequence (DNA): TGCGCCAGCAGCCAAGACGCAGGAGTCGGCACAGATACGCAGTATTTT. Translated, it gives CASSQDAGVGTDTQYF.

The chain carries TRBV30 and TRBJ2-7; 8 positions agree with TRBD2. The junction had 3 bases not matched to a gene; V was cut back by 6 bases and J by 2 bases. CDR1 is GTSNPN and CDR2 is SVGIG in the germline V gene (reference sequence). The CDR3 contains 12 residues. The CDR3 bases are TGTGCCTGTTTAGCGGGAACCTACGAGCAGTACTTC. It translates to CACLAGTYEQYF.

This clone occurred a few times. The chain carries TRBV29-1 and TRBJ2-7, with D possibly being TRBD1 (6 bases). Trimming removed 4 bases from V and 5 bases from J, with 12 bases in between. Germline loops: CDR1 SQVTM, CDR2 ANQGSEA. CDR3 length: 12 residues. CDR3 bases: TGCAGCGTTGTGACAGGATCCCACGAGCAGTACTTC. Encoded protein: CSVVTGSHEQYF.

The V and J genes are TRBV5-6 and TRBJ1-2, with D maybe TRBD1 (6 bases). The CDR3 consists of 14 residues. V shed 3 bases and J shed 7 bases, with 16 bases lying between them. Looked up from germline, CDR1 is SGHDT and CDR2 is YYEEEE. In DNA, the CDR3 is TGTGCCAGCAGCTCCCGAGGGGGGGCGCGTGGCTACACCTTC. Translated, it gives CASSSRGGARGYTF.

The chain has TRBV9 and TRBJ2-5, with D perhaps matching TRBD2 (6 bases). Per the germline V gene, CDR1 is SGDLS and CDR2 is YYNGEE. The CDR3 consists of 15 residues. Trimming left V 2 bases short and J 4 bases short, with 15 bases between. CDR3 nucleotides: TGTGCCAGCAGCGTCGAGGGAGGCGCCCCAGAGACCCAGTACTTC. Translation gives CASSVEGGAPETQYF.

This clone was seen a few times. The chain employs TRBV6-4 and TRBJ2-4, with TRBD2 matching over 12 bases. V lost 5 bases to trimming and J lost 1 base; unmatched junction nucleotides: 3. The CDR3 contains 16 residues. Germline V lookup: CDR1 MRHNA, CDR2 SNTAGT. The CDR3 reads CASSPTSGRAKNIQYF. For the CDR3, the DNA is TGTGCCAGCAGTCCAACTAGCGGGAGGGCCAAAAACATTCAGTACTTC.